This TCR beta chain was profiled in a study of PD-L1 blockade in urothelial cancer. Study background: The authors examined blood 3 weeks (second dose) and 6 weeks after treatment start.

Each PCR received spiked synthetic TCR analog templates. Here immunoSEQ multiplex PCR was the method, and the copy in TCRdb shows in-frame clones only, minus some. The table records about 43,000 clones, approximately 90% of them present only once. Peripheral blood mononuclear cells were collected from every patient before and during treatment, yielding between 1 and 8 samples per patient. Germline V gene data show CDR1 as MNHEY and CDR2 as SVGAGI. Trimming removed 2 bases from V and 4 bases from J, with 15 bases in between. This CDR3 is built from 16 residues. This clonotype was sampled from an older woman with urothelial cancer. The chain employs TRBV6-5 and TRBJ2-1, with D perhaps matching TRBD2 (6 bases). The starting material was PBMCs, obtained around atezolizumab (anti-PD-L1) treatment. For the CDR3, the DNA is TGTGCCAGCAGTTACGCCGGCGGGGTTGCGTACAATGAGCAGTTCTTC. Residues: CASSYAGGVAYNEQFF.